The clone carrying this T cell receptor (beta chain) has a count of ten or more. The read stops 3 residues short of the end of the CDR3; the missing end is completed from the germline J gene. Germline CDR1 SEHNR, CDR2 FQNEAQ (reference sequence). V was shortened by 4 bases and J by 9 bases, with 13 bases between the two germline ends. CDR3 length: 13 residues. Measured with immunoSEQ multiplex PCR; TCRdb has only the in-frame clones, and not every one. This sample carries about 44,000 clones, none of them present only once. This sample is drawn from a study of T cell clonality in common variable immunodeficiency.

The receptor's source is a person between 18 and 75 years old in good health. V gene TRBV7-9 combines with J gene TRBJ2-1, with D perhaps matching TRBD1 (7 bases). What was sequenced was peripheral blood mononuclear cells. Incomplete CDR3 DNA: TGTGCCAGCAGCTCGACAGGGACTGGTGAG. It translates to CASSSTGTGE. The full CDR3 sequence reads CASSSTGTGEQFF.